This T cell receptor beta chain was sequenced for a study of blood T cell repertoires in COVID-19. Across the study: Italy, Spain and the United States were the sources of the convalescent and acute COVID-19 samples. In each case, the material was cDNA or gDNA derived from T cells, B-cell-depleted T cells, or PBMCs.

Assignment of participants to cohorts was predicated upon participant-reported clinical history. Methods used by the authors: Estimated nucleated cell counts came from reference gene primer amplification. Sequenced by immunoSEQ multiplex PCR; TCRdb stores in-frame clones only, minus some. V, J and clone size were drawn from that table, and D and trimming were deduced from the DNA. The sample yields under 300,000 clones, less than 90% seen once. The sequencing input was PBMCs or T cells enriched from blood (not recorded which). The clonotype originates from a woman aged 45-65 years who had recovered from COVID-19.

The CDR3 is CASTLAGVYNEQFF. DNA for the CDR3: TGTGCCAGCACACTAGCGGGAGTGTACAATGAGCAGTTCTTC. This chain uses TRBV3-1 (or the pseudogene TRBV3-2) with TRBJ2-1; TRBD2 agrees at 11 bases. Trimming removed 7 bases from V and 4 bases from J; junction bases left unmatched: 3. The germline CDR1 and CDR2 sequences are LGHDT and YNNKEL (reference sequence). The CDR3 covers 14 residues.